This TCR beta chain appears in the sequencing data of a study of CD8+ T cells in alopecia areata. Study-wide background: Patients received oral tofacitinib, 5 to 10 mg twice daily, for moderate-to-severe alopecia areata. For 6 to 18 months, tofacitinib was taken, and 6 months off drug followed.

This clone appeared a few times. Its antigen remains unknown. Study findings and constraints: Tofacitinib did not eliminate many expanded lesional clones from scalp or blood.

Extracted RNA was reverse transcribed into cDNA, the sequencing template. Sequenced by immunoSEQ multiplex PCR; TCRdb stores in-frame clones only, minus some. The repertoire has 130,000 or so clones, roughly 55% of them found once; the top ten carry around 6%. Treatment meaning: oral pan-JAK inhibitor, 5-10 mg twice daily. Alopecia areata patients provided lesional scalp punch biopsies and peripheral blood. The sequenced sample was CD4+ T cells sorted from blood, obtained at week 4, from a patient treated with tofacitinib. The sequence came from a human donor with alopecia areata.

The chain's CDR3 is CASSRLGTDNSPLHF. CDR3 DNA sequence: TGTGCCAGCAGCAGACTCGGGACAGACAATTCACCCCTCCACTTT. The chain links TRBV7-3 to TRBJ1-6, with 7 bases that match TRBD1. CDR3 size: 15 residues. Trimming took 5 bases from V and 7 from J; bases not matched to a gene: 8. Germline CDR1 reads SGHTA; CDR2 reads FQGTGA.